These 5 T cell receptor beta chains originate from one sample sequenced in a study of identical twins. TCRdb recomputed calls from the 5' RACE reads with MiXCR, one row per CDR3 protein. The sample lists some 1,700,000 distinct CDR3 sequences; 32% were seen once. Sequenced sample: cord blood. Source of these receptors: a newborn girl in good health.

Of note for this clonotype: Compared with germline, one end of the junction differs, possibly owing to a read error. The chain combines TRBV7-6 with TRBJ2-7, with 10 bases lining up with TRBD2. Germline V gene lookup returns CDR1 SGHVS and CDR2 FNYEAQ. CDR3 length: 14 residues. CDR3 sequence reads: CASSLAGEVHEQYF. DNA for the CDR3: TGTGCCAGCAGCCTAGCGGGAGAAGTCCACGAGCAGTACTTC.

V gene TRBV29-1 combines with J gene TRBJ2-1; the D call may be TRBD1 or TRBD2 (5 bases each). The germline gives CDR1 SQVTM, CDR2 ANQGSEA. V was trimmed by 7 bases and J by 5 bases, leaving 12 bases between them. The CDR3 extends over 12 amino acids. The CDR3 region is CSGGAVNNEQFF. The DNA for the CDR3 is TGCAGCGGAGGGGCGGTGAACAATGAGCAGTTCTTC.

This clonotype was found a few times. The chain employs TRBV20-1 and TRBJ2-3, with 8 nucleotides matching TRBD2. With 7 bases clipped from V and 5 bases from J, the junction kept 5 bases outside the gene matches. The CDR3 runs 12 residues. The germline V gene has CDR1 DFQATT and CDR2 SNEGSKA (reference sequence). CDR3 sequence reads: CSGGLGVDTQYF. The DNA for the CDR3 is TGCAGTGGGGGACTAGGTGTAGATACGCAGTATTTT.

This chain connects TRBV12-3 or TRBV12-4 to TRBJ2-3, with TRBD2 matching 9 bases. This CDR3 contains 16 residues. V was pared by 6 bases and J by 3 bases, with 10 bases of the junction left unmatched. CDR3: CASSWGSGGGTDTQYF. For the CDR3, the DNA is TGTGCCAGCAGCTGGGGTAGCGGGGGCGGAACAGATACGCAGTATTTT.

This clonotype has only a few counts. The chain joins TRBV10-3 to TRBJ2-7, with unresolved D. CDR3 size: 13 residues. V lost 0 bases and J 6 bases, leaving 9 bases between the germline ends. Looked up from germline, CDR1 is ENHRY and CDR2 is SYGVKD. DNA of the CDR3: TGTGCCATCAGTGAGTCGACTTCGGGCGAGCAGTACTTC. Translating gives CAISESTSGEQYF.